These 20 T cell receptor beta chains originate from one sample sequenced in a study of blood T cells in healthy people across ages. Using a J-beta primer mix together with a sample-barcoded 5' primer, a second PCR was run for roughly 6 to 11 cycles. In TCRdb, the 5' RACE reads were re-called with MiXCR into one record per CDR3 protein. The sample shows some 730,000 distinct CDR3 sequences, 22% of them seen only once. Sequencing was performed on blood. The receptors were sampled from a man in his 70s in good health.

This chain links TRBV7-2 with TRBJ1-1, with D perhaps TRBD1 (6 bases). This CDR3 contains 15 residues. Germline values: CDR1 SGHTA, CDR2 FQGNSA. V lost 3 bases and J 4 bases, leaving 15 bases between the germline ends. CDR3 region: CASSLGAGAVTEAFF. The CDR3 bases are TGTGCCAGCAGCTTGGGGGCAGGGGCCGTCACTGAAGCTTTCTTT.

The gene calls are TRBV9 and TRBJ2-7; tentatively, D is TRBD1 (5 bases). The germline gives CDR1 SGDLS, CDR2 YYNGEE. Trimming took 1 base from V and 5 from J, leaving 16 bases between them. The CDR3 loop spans 15 amino acids. CDR3 nucleotides: TGTGCCAGCAGCGTAAAAGGGGCCGACGTAAACGAGCAGTACTTC. This codes for CASSVKGADVNEQYF.

V and J are TRBV2 and TRBJ1-6; 9 positions agree with TRBD1. The V gene end was trimmed by 7 bases and the J gene end by 10 bases; junction bases not matched to a gene: 11. This CDR3 region has 15 residues. The germline V gene encodes CDR1 SNHLY and CDR2 FYNNEI. CDR3 region: CASNLQGAPGSPLHF. The DNA for the CDR3 is TGTGCCAGCAATTTACAGGGGGCGCCGGGGTCACCCCTCCACTTT.

This clonotype was counted between two and nine times. In nucleotides, the CDR3 is TGTGCCAGCAGCCAAGCGGGTATTTATGGCTACACCTTC. It translates to CASSQAGIYGYTF. V and J are TRBV14 and TRBJ1-2; D not resolved. Germline loops: CDR1 SGHDN, CDR2 FVKESK. Trimming removed 1 base at V and 5 bases at J, with 8 bases between. This CDR3 is 13 amino acids long.

This clonotype has just a few counts. The chain has TRBV20-1 and TRBJ2-5; no reliable D call. Near its end, the DNA agrees better with TRBJ2-7, so the J call may be wrong. Germline CDR1 and CDR2: DFQATT and SNEGSKA (reference sequence). The CDR3 is made up of 11 amino acids. In nucleotides, the CDR3 is TGCAGTGCTATGTACGGAAACGAGCAGTACGTC. Amino acids: CSAMYGNEQYV.

This clonotype was counted a few times. The rearrangement links TRBV20-1 to TRBJ1-2, with D perhaps matching TRBD1 (6 bases). V lost 0 bases and J 7 bases, leaving 18 bases between the germline ends. Per the germline V gene, CDR1 is DFQATT and CDR2 is SNEGSKA (reference sequence). CDR3 length equals 15 residues. CDR3 in DNA: TGCAGTGCTAGAGATTGGAACAGGGATGAGGGTGGCTACACCTTC. It translates to CSARDWNRDEGGYTF.

This clonotype showed up just a few times. V usage is TRBV7-3 and J usage is TRBJ1-1; 9 nucleotides match TRBD1. CDR1 is SGHTA, CDR2 FQGTGA, per germline. Trimming took 3 bases from V and 4 from J; bases not matched to a gene: 6. The CDR3 has 15 amino acids. The CDR3 nucleotides read TGTGCCAGCAGCTTTAGTCGGACAGGGGCCACTGAAGCTTTCTTT. Its protein is CASSFSRTGATEAFF.

The chain couples TRBV11-3 to TRBJ2-5; 8 positions match TRBD2. The tail of the sequence fits TRBJ2-1 better, so the J call may be wrong. The CDR3 has 15 amino acids. Germline values: CDR1 SGHNT, CDR2 YENEEA. The CDR3 region is CASSGVAGLYNEQFF. CDR3 nucleotides: TGTGCCAGCAGCGGTGTAGCGGGGCTTTACAATGAGCAGTTCTTC.

The chain couples TRBV7-9 to TRBJ1-5; 10 bases map to TRBD1. Germline-derived CDR1 and CDR2 are SEHNR and FQNEAQ (reference sequence). V lost 4 bases and J lost 5; bases outside the gene matches: 5. The CDR3 extends over 15 amino acids. CDR3: CASSSDRGGHQPQHF. CDR3 DNA sequence: TGTGCCAGCAGCTCGGACAGGGGGGGGCATCAGCCCCAGCATTTT.

This clonotype occurred a few times. No conserved phenylalanine or tryptophan ends this CDR3, so it is likely a read error. V is TRBV12-3 or TRBV12-4 and J is TRBJ1-2, with 11 bases that match TRBD1. The V gene end was trimmed by 2 bases and the J gene end by 6 bases; junction bases not matched to a gene: 2. This CDR3 has 14 residues. The CDR3 protein is CASSLLGQGDGYTL. CDR3 nucleotide sequence: TGTGCCAGCAGTTTATTGGGACAGGGGGATGGCTACACCCTC.

This clonotype came up a few times. This chain connects TRBV28 to TRBJ2-3; D gene uncertain. V lost 7 bases to trimming and J lost 9 bases, with 11 bases between them. This CDR3 has 11 residues. CDR1 MDHEN and CDR2 SYDVKM come from the germline V gene. CDR3 sequence (DNA): TGTGCCAGCATATATATGCAGACGCAGTATTTT. The encoded protein is CASIYMQTQYF.

This chain joins TRBV3-1 and TRBJ2-7; tentatively, D is TRBD1 (6 bases). Looked up from germline, CDR1 is LGHDT and CDR2 is YNNKEL (reference sequence). V lost 6 bases and J 7 bases, leaving 13 bases between the germline ends. The CDR3 runs 12 residues. The CDR3 sequence is CASRSQGREQYF. In DNA form, the CDR3 reads TGTGCCAGCAGGTCTCAGGGGCGAGAGCAGTACTTC.

The gene calls are TRBV10-3 and TRBJ1-3; D call uncertain. CDR1 and CDR2 from the germline V gene are ENHRY and SYGVKD. The CDR3 has 11 residues. Trimming pared 7 bases from V and 4 bases from J, leaving 5 bases between. Here the CDR3 reads CAIMTGNTIYF. The CDR3 DNA reads as TGTGCCATCATGACGGGAAACACCATATATTTT.

This chain joins TRBV28 and TRBJ2-6; a weak D match, TRBD1 (6 bases). Trimming shortened V by 6 bases and J by 1 base, and 16 bases separated the two germline ends. Germline V gene sequence: CDR1 MDHEN, CDR2 SYDVKM. This CDR3 spans 17 amino acids. The CDR3 region has the DNA TGTGCCAGCAGATATCGGGACGGACAGTCTGGGGCCAACGTCCTGACTTTC. Its protein is CASRYRDGQSGANVLTF.

This clonotype turned up a few times. The chain has TRBV5-1 and TRBJ2-7; tentatively, D is TRBD2 (7 bases). Trimming pared 2 bases from V and 3 bases from J, leaving 15 bases between. The CDR3 sequence is 15 residues long. CDR1 and CDR2 (germline): SGHRS, YFSETQ. In DNA form, the CDR3 reads TGCGCCAGCAGCTTTGGGGGGGGCCTTAACTACGAGCAGTACTTC. Protein sequence: CASSFGGGLNYEQYF.

In this sample, this clonotype turned up a few times. This sequence joins TRBV20-1 and TRBJ1-6; perhaps TRBD1 as D (5 bases). CDR3 size: 15 residues. In germline, CDR1 is DFQATT, CDR2 SNEGSKA (reference sequence). Trimming took 6 bases from V and 3 from J, leaving 15 bases between them. CDR3 in DNA: TGCAGTGCCCCGACCGGACAATACTATAATTCACCCCTCCACTTT. It encodes CSAPTGQYYNSPLHF.

This clonotype was found many times. This sequence joins TRBV6-1 and TRBJ2-5; D is unresolved. V was shortened by 2 bases and J by 1 base, with 11 bases between the two germline ends. CDR1 is MNHNS, CDR2 SASEGT, per germline. The CDR3 contains 15 residues. The DNA of the CDR3 is TGTGCCAGCAGTGAAAATGCAAGGTCCCAAGAGACCCAGTACTTC. Amino acid sequence: CASSENARSQETQYF.

This clonotype was recorded a few times. CDR3 bases: TGCAGCGTATGGGACGGGAGCACAGATACGCAGTATTTT. Protein: CSVWDGSTDTQYF. The genes are TRBV29-1 and TRBJ2-3; D tentatively reads TRBD1 or TRBD2 (5 bases each). In germline, CDR1 is SQVTM, CDR2 ANQGSEA. The CDR3 is made up of 13 amino acids. V shed 6 bases and J shed 0 bases, with 10 bases lying between them.

J is TRBJ2-7 and V is TRBV5-1; D unclear. This CDR3 comprises 15 residues. Deletions cut 5 bases from V and 5 bases from J, with 20 bases between. Germline assignment: CDR1 SGHRS and CDR2 YFSETQ. This chain's CDR3 is CASSRTSFAGNEQYF. CDR3 DNA: TGCGCCAGCAGTCGAACCTCCTTCGCTGGGAACGAGCAGTACTTC.

In its sample, this clonotype was seen a few times. This chain connects TRBV2 to TRBJ1-3; TRBD1 aligns across 7 bases. CDR1 is SNHLY and CDR2 is FYNNEI in the germline V gene. CDR3 length: 15 amino acids. V lost 5 bases, J lost 0 bases, and 4 bases stayed unmatched. CDR3 coding DNA: TGTGCCAGCAGTCGGGACAGAAACTCTGGAAACACCATATATTTT. It codes for CASSRDRNSGNTIYF.